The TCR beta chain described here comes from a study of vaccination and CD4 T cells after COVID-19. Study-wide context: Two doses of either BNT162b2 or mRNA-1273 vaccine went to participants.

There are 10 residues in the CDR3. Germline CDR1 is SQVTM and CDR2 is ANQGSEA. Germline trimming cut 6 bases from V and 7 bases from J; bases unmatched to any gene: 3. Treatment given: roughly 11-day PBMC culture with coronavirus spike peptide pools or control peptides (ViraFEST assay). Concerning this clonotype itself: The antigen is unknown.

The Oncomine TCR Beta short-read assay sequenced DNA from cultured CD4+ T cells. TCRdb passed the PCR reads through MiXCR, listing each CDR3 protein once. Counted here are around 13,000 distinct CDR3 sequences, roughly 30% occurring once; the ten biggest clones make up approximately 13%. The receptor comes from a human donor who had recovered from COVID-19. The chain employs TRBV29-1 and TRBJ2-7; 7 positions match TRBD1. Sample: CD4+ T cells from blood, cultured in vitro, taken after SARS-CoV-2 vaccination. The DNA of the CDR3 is TGCAGCGTGGGACAGTCAGAGCAGTACTTC. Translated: CSVGQSEQYF.